The source of this T cell receptor beta chain is a study of blood T cell repertoires in COVID-19 (TCRdb year 2020). With respect to the entire study: Collaborator samples came from the United States, Italy and Spain and covered acute and convalescent phases of COVID-19. The material from the prospective study consisted of cDNA or gDNA derived from T cells, B-cell-depleted T cells, or PBMCs. Deeply sampled blood TCRbeta repertoires from subjects exposed to, actively infected with, or recovered from COVID-19 were included in the dataset. The repertoires were released in a freely available public database intended as a resource for research on the immune response to SARS-CoV-2. The samples were drawn from two sources: the first 160 participants of the ongoing ImmuneRACE study, and fewer than 1,500 subjects contributed by 6 global collaborators. A de-identified subject ID, COVID-19 status, age in years and sex were almost always included in the sample metadata. Where available, HLA class I and class II types were obtained from metadata supplied by the sample provider rather than from assay-based typing. Here is what the overall study found, with its caveats: The amount of clinical and demographic metadata varied by source and participant and was provided uncurated.

Trimming removed 4 bases from V and 0 bases from J, leaving 16 bases between the germline ends. CDR3 length: 16 amino acids, cysteine to phenylalanine. Of the read, only the CDR3 DNA is kept; its 48 bases are in frame from base 1. The germline V gene (reference sequence) provides CDR1 SGHKS and CDR2 YYEKEE. TCRbeta CDR3 regions were amplified from genomic DNA using the immunoSEQ Assay, a bias-controlled multiplex PCR. The authors' pipeline ran thus. The number of nucleated cells in each sample was estimated from the amplification of reference gene primers within the assay. Sequence reads were collapsed and filtered to measure the absolute abundance of every unique TCRbeta CDR3 rearrangement. Productive Simpson clonality was computed per sample as the square root of Simpson's diversity index over productive rearrangements. What TCRdb holds here is the immuneACCESS table cut down to in-frame rearrangements. Part of the clones is not present; checked against another copy, under half of the missing clones reflect an unresolved V gene, and the others are unexplained. The V and J calls and clone size are taken from that table; D and trimming were inferred from the DNA. The sample table records about 14,000 clones; roughly four fifths of these occur just once. The ten largest account for roughly 23% of the sample.

This clone was detected a few times. Its antigen has not been determined. No base-level quality is on record; no much larger clone is a single base apart. Collaborating institutions collected whole blood in K2EDTA tubes following their own protocols. Collaborator samples were shipped for TCRbeta analysis as frozen whole blood, isolated PBMCs, or DNA extracted from either sample type. The clonotype originates from a man at least 80 years old with active or convalescent COVID-19. Recombination linked TRBV5-5 to TRBJ1-1; the D gene is unclear. The sequencing input was peripheral blood. The encoded CDR3 is CASSRRLSPMNTEAFF. In nucleotide form, the sequence is TGTGCCAGCAGCCGGAGACTGAGCCCCATGAACACTGAAGCTTTCTTT.